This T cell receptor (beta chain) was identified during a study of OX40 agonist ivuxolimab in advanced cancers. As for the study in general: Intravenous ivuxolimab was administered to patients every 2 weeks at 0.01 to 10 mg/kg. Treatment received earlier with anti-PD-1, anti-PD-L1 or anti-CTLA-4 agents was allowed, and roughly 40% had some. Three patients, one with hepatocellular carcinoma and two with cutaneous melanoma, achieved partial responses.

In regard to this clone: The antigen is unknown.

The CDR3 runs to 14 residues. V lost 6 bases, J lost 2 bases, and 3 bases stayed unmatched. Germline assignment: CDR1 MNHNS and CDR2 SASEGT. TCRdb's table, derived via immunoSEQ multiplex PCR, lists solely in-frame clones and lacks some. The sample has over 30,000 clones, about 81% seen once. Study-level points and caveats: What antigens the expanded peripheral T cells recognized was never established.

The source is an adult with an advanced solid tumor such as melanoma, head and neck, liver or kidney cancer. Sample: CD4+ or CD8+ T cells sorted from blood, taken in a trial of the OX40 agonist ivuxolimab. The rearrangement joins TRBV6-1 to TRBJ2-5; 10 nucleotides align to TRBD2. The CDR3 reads CASSRAGGQETQYF. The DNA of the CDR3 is TGTGCCAGCAGCCGAGCGGGGGGGCAAGAGACCCAGTACTTC.